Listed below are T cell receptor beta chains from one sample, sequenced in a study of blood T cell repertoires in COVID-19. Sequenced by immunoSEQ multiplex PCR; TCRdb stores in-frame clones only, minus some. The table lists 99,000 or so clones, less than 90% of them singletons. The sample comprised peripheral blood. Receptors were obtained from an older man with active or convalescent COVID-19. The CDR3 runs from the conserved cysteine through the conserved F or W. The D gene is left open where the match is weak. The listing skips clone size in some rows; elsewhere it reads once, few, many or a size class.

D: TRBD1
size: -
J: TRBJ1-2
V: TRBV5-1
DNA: TGCGCCAGCAGCCAAGAAAGGGGGCCTGGCTACACCTTC
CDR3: CASSQERGPGYTF

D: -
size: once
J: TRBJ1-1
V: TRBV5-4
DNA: TGTGCCAGCAGCGGTCCGGACACTTCTGAAGCTTTCTTT
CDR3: CASSGPDTSEAFF

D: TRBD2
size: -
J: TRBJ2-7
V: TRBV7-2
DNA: TGTGCCAGCAGCCCAACTAGCGGGGGGAACTCCTACGAGCAGTACTTC
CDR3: CASSPTSGGNSYEQYF

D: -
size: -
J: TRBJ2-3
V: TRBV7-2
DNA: TGTGCCAGCAGCTTAGCAGGACGGGAAGATACGCAGTATTTT
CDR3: CASSLAGREDTQYF

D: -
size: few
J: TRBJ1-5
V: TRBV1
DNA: TGCACCAGCAGCCAAGGGGACAACAATAGCAATCAGCCCCAGCATTTT
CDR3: CTSSQGDNNSNQPQHF

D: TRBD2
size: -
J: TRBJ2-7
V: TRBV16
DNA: TGTGCCAGCAGCCAATTAGGGACTAGCGGAAACGAGCAGTACTTC
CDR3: CASSQLGTSGNEQYF

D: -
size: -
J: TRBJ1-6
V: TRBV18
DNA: TGTGCCAGCTCCCAATCGACAGGAAGGGAATCACCCCTCCACTTT
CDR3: CASSQSTGRESPLHF

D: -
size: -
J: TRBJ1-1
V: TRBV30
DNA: TGTGCCTGGAGTACCGGGGTAGTAGGAACTGAAGCTTTCTTT
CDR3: CAWSTGVVGTEAFF

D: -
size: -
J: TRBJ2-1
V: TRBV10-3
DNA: TGTGCCATCAGTGTGCAGGATAATGAGCAGTTCTTC
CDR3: CAISVQDNEQFF

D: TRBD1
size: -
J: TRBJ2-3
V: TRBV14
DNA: TGTGCCAGCAGCCAACCCGGGACAGGGGGCACAGATACGCAGTATTTT
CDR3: CASSQPGTGGTDTQYF

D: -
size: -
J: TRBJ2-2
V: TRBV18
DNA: TGTGCCAGCTCACCATCGACCGGGAATGGAGACACCGGGGAGCTGTTTTTT
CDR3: CASSPSTGNGDTGELFF

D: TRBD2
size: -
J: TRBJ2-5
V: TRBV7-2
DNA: TGTGCCAGCAGCTTAGAAGGGCGGGGGGAGAAAGAGACCCAGTACTTC
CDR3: CASSLEGRGEKETQYF

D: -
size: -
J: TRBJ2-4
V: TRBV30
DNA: TGTGCCTGGAGCCCGGGAGAAAACATTCAGTACTTC
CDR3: CAWSPGENIQYF

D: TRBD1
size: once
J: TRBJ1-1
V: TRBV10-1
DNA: TGCGCCAGCAGTGAGTCGGAGGGGGCAGGGCAGAACACTGAAGCTTTCTTT
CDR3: CASSESEGAGQNTEAFF

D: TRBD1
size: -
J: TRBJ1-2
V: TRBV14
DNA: TGTGCCAGCAGCCCGGGACAGGGGGCTGTCCGCCTTTATGGCTACACCTTC
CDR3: CASSPGQGAVRLYGYTF

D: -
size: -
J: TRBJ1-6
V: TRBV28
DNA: TGTGCCAGCAGTTCGTCCCGTTATAATTCACCCCTCCACTTT
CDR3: CASSSSRYNSPLHF

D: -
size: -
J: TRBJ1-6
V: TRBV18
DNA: TGTGCCAGCTCACCTGACAGTGCGAATTCACCCCTCCACTTT
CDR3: CASSPDSANSPLHF

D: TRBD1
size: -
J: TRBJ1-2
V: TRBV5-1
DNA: TGCGCCAGCAGCAGGGACAGCCGAGCTAACTATGGCTACACCTTC
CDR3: CASSRDSRANYGYTF

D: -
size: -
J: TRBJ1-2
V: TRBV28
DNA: TGTGCCAGCAGTTTGGGGGGGGCGGAGGGCTACACCTTC
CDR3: CASSLGGAEGYTF

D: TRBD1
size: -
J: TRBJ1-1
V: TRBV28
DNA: TGTGCCAGCAGTTTAAAGGGGGCGAACACTGAAGCTTTCTTT
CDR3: CASSLKGANTEAFF

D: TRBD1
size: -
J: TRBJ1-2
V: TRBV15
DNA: TGTGCCACCAGCAGAGAAGGGACAGGGGTCGGCTACACCTTC
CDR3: CATSREGTGVGYTF

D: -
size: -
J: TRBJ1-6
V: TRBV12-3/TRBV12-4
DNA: TGTGCCAGCGGGGACATAAACTCACCCCTCCACTTT
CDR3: CASGDINSPLHF

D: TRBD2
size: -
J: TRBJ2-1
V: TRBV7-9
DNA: TGTGCCAGCAAAGCCGGACCGGGGGGGCACTACAATGAGCAGTTCTTC
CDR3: CASKAGPGGHYNEQFF

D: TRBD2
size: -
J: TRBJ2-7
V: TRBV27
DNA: TGTGCCAGCAGTCGAAGCGGGGGCCCCCGGGGCGAGCAGTACTTC
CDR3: CASSRSGGPRGEQYF

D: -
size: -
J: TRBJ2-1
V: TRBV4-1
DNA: TGCGCCAGCAGCCAAGAAGCACGGGGGTTCACCTACAATGAGCAGTTCTTC
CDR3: CASSQEARGFTYNEQFF

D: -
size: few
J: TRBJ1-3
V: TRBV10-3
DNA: TGTGCCATCAGTGAGTCGCAGGGGCCCGGAAACACCATATATTTT
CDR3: CAISESQGPGNTIYF

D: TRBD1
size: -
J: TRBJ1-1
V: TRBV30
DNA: TGTGCCCGGGACAGGGGGACTGAAGCTTTCTTT
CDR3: CARDRGTEAFF

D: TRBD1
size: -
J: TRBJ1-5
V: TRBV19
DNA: TGTGCCAGTAGTATACCCGTCGCGACAGGGGGCAATCAGCCCCAGCATTTT
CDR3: CASSIPVATGGNQPQHF

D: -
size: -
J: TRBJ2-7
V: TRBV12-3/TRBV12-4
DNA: TGTGCCAGCAGCCCACAGGCGACCCACGAGCAGTACTTC
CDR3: CASSPQATHEQYF

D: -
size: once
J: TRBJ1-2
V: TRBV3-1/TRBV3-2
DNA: TGTGCCAGCAGCCGGTCAGGGTATGGCTACACCTTC
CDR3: CASSRSGYGYTF

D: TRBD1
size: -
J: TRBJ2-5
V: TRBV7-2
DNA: TGTGCCAGCAGCCGCTACTTACAGGGGTCCGGAGAGACCCAGTACTTC
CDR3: CASSRYLQGSGETQYF

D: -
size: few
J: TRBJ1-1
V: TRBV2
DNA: TGTGCCAGCAGTGAAACTGGACAGAGGAACACTGAAGCTTTCTTT
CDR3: CASSETGQRNTEAFF

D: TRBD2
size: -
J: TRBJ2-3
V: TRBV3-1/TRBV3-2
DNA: TGTGCCAGCAGCCCGCGGGGGGTGAACACAGATACGCAGTATTTT
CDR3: CASSPRGVNTDTQYF

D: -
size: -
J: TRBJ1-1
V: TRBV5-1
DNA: TGCGCCAGCAGCTTGGGACAGGCCATGAACACTGAAGCTTTCTTT
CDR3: CASSLGQAMNTEAFF

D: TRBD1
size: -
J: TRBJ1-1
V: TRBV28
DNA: TGTGCCAGCAGGGATTGGACAGGGAACACTGAAGCTTTCTTT
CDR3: CASRDWTGNTEAFF

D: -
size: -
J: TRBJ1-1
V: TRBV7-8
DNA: TGTGCCAGCAGCTTAATTCTTCAAGGGGCCGATGAAGCTTTCTTT
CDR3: CASSLILQGADEAFF

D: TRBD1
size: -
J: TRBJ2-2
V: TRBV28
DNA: TGTGCCAGCAGCCCGGGGGGACAGGGTGTTTGGGCGAACACCGGGGAGCTGTTTTTT
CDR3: CASSPGGQGVWANTGELFF

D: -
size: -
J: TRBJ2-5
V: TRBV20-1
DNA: TGCAGTGCTAGGGGGGCGTCGACCCAGTACTTC
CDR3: CSARGASTQYF

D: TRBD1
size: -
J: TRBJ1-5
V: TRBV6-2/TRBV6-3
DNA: TGTGCCAGCAGCCTAAGCCGGACAGGGAATCAGCCCCAGCATTTT
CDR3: CASSLSRTGNQPQHF

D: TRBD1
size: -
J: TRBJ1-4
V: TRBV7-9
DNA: TGTGCCAGCAGCTTAGGGCCGGGACAGGGGAATGAAAAACTGTTTTTT
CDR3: CASSLGPGQGNEKLFF

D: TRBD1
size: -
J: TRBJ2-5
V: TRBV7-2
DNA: TGTGCCAGCAGCGTGAGTGGACAGGGGGTGGAGACCCAGTACTTC
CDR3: CASSVSGQGVETQYF

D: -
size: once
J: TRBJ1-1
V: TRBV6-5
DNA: TGTGCCAGCAATAGACAGGTGTCTGACACTGAAGCTTTCTTT
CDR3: CASNRQVSDTEAFF

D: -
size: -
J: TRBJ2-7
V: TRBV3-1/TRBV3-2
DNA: TGTGCCAGCAGCCAGAGCTACGAGCAGTACTTC
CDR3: CASSQSYEQYF

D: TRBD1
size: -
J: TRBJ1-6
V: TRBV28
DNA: TGTGCCAGCAGTCGCCCTCGGACAGGGGGATCACCCCTCCACTTT
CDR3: CASSRPRTGGSPLHF

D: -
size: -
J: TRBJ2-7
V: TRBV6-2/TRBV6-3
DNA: TGTGCCAGCAGTTACGTTGAGGAGGCGGTCGAGCAGTACTTC
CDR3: CASSYVEEAVEQYF